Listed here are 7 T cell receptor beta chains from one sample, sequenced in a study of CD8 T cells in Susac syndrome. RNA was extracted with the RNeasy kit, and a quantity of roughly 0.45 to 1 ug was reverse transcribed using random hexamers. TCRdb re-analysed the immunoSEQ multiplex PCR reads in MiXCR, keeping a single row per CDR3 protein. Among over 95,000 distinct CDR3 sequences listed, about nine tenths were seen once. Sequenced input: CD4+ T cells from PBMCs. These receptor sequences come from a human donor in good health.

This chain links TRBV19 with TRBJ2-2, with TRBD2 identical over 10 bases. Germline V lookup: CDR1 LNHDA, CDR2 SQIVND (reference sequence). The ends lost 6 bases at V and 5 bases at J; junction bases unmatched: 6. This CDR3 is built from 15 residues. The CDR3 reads CASSPGLARTGELFF. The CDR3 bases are TGTGCCAGTAGCCCGGGACTAGCGCGGACCGGGGAGCTGTTTTTT. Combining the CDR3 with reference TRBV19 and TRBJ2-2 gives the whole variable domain DGGITQSPKYLFRKEGQNVTLSCEQNLNHDAMYWYRQDPGQGLRLIYYSQIVNDFQKGDIAEGYSVSREKKESFPLTVTSAQKNPTAFYLCASSPGLARTGELFFGEGSRLTVL.

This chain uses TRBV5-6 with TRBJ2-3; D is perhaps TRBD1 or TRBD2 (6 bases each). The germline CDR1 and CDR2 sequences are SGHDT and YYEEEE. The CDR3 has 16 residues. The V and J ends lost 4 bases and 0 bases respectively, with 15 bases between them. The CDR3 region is CASSALGGGSTDTQYF. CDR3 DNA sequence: TGTGCCAGCAGCGCACTGGGGGGCGGTAGCACAGATACGCAGTATTTT.

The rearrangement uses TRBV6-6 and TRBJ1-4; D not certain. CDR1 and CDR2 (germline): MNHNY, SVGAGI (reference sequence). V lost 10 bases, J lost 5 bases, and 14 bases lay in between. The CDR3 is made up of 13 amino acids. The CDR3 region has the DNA TGTGCCACTAGAAAGGACCGGAATGAAAAACTGTTTTTT. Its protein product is CATRKDRNEKLFF.

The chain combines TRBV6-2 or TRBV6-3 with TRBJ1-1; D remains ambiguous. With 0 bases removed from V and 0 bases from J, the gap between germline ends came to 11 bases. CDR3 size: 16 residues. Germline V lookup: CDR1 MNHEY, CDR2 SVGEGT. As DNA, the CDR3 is TGTGCCAGCAGTTACTCAGCGGCAGATTTGAACACTGAAGCTTTCTTT. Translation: CASSYSAADLNTEAFF.

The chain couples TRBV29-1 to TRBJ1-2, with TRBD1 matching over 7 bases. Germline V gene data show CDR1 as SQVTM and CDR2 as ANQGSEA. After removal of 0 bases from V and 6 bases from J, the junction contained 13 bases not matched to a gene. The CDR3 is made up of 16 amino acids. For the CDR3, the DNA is TGCAGCGTTGAAGACCACCAGACAGGGAGGGTGAATGGCTACACCTTC. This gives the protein CSVEDHQTGRVNGYTF.

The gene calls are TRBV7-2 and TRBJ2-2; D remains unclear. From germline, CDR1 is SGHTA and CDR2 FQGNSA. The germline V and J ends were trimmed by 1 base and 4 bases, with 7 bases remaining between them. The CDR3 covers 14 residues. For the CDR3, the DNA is TGTGCCAGCAGCTTAGTTGGTCCCACCGGGGAGCTGTTTTTT. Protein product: CASSLVGPTGELFF.

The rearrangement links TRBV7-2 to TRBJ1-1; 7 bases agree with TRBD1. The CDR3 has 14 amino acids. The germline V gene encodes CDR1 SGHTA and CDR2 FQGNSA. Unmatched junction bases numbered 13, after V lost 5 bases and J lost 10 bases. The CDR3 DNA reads TGTGCCAGCAGCCCAAGGGGGGAGGGGGCGCGAGCTTTCTTT. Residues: CASSPRGEGARAFF.